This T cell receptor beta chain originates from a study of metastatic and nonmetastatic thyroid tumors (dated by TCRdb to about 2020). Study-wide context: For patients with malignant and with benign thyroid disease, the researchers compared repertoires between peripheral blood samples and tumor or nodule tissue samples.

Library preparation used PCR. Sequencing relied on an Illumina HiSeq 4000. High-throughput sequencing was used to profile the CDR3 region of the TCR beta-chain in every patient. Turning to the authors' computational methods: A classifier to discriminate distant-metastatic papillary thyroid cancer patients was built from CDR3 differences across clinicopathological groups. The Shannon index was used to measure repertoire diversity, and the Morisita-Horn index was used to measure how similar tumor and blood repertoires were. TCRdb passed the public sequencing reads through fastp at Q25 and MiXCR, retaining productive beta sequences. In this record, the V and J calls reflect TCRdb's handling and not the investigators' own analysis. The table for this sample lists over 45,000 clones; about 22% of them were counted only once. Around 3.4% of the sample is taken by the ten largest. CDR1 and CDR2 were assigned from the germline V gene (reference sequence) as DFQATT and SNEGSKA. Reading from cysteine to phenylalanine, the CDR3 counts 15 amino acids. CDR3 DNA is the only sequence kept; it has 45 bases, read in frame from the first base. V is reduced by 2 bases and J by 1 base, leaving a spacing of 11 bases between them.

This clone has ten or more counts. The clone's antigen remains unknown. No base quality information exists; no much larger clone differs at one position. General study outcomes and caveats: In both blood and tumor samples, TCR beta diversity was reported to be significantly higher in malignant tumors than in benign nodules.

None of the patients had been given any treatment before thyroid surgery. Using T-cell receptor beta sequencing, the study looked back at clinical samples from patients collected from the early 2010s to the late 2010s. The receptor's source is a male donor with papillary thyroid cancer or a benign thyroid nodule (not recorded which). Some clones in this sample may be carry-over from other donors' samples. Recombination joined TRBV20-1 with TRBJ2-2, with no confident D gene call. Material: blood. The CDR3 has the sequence CSARRRAENTGELFF. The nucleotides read TGCAGTGCTAGAAGAAGGGCAGAGAACACCGGGGAGCTGTTTTTT.